A single sample is the source of the 9 T cell receptor beta chains below, sequenced in a study of T cell changes during pregnancy in multiple sclerosis. Only in-frame clones appear in the TCRdb table, and some are missing; sequencing was by immunoSEQ multiplex PCR. The table lists about 64,000 clones, 95% to 97% of them singletons. The sample in question was CD8+ T cells from peripheral blood mononuclear cells, obtained after pregnancy. The receptor set was obtained from a female donor with multiple sclerosis, enrolled in a pregnancy study.

This chain uses TRBV6-1 with TRBJ1-2; 8 bases line up with TRBD1. The germline CDR1 and CDR2 sequences are MNHNS and SASEGT. Trimming took 8 bases from V and 7 from J; bases not matched to a gene: 12. The CDR3 is 14 residues long. The CDR3 sequence is CASDKDRATGGYTF. The CDR3 bases are TGTGCCAGCGATAAGGACAGGGCAACTGGTGGCTACACCTTC.

V is TRBV10-3 and J is TRBJ2-7, with 7 bases fitting TRBD2. Germline CDR1 and CDR2: ENHRY and SYGVKD. CDR3 length: 15 amino acids. J lost 2 bases, V lost 4 bases, and 8 bases had no gene match. CDR3 sequence (DNA): TGTGCCATCAGTGCTGAGGTGGCGGGAGCCTACGAGCAGTACTTC. Protein product: CAISAEVAGAYEQYF.

This chain connects TRBV11-3 to TRBJ2-1; 13 nucleotides line up with TRBD2. The germline CDR1 and CDR2 sequences are SGHNT and YENEEA. With 1 base clipped from V and 7 bases from J, the junction kept 1 base outside the gene matches. The CDR3 has 15 amino acids. The DNA of the CDR3 is TGTGCCAGCAGCTTAGGGACTAGCGGGAGAAATGAGCAGTTCTTC. Its protein is CASSLGTSGRNEQFF.

The chain is built from TRBV7-9 and TRBJ1-2; 8 nucleotides align to TRBD1. The CDR3 runs to 15 residues. The germline V gene encodes CDR1 SEHNR and CDR2 FQNEAQ (reference sequence). Unmatched junction bases numbered 7, after V lost 5 bases and J lost 2 bases. CDR3 bases: TGTGCCAGCAGCCCCCCGGACAGGGAAAACTATGGCTACACCTTC. Residues: CASSPPDRENYGYTF. The full variable domain, rest sourced from reference TRBV7-9 and TRBJ1-2, is DTGVSQNPRHKITKRGQNVTFRCDPISEHNRLYWYRQTLGQGPEFLTYFQNEAQLEKSRLLSDRFSAERPKGSFSTLEIQRTEQGDSAMYLCASSPPDRENYGYTFGSGTRLTVV.

The chain has TRBV29-1 and TRBJ2-7; D not certain. The germline CDR1 and CDR2 sequences are SQVTM and ANQGSEA. CDR3 length equals 14 residues. Trimming took 6 bases from V and 3 from J, leaving 18 bases between them. CDR3 sequence reads: CSVRAHEHHYEQYF. As DNA, the CDR3 is TGCAGCGTCCGAGCGCACGAACACCACTACGAGCAGTACTTC.

V gene TRBV11-3 combines with J gene TRBJ1-5; no firm D call. V lost 6 bases, J lost 7 bases, and 19 bases lay in between. Germline V gene sequence: CDR1 SGHNT, CDR2 YENEEA. The CDR3 loop spans 15 amino acids. CDR3 sequence reads: CASRFGRASGQPQHF. CDR3 nucleotides: TGTGCCAGCAGGTTCGGGAGGGCCTCCGGACAGCCCCAGCATTTT.

The genes are TRBV29-1 and TRBJ2-3, with a tentative D call TRBD1 (6 bases). Germline-derived CDR1 and CDR2 are SQVTM and ANQGSEA. This CDR3 spans 14 amino acids. V lost 3 bases and J lost 0, with 10 bases in between. The CDR3 is CSVDGQLSTDTQYF. CDR3 DNA sequence: TGCAGCGTTGACGGACAGCTTAGCACAGATACGCAGTATTTT.

This chain links TRBV2 with TRBJ2-7; D not resolved. V lost 4 bases and J 2 bases, leaving 12 bases between the germline ends. The CDR3 has 14 residues. Per germline, CDR1 SNHLY and CDR2 FYNNEI. In DNA form, the CDR3 reads TGTGCCAGCAGTGTTCGTCAGTCTGCCTACGAGCAGTACTTC. As protein: CASSVRQSAYEQYF. Full variable domain (outside the CDR3, taken from reference TRBV2 and TRBJ2-7): EPEVTQTPSHQVTQMGQEVILRCVPISNHLYFYWYRQILGQKVEFLVSFYNNEISEKSEIFDDQFSVERPDGSNFTLKIRSTKLEDSAMYFCASSVRQSAYEQYFGPGTRLTVT.

This clone was observed a single time. The J gene is TRBJ2-1, the V gene TRBV7-8; unclear D gene. CDR3 length: 14 residues. V dropped 5 bases and J dropped 4 bases, with 12 bases sitting between them. In germline, CDR1 is SGHVS, CDR2 FQNEAQ. As DNA, the CDR3 is TGTGCCAGCAGCCTAGGTAACGGGTACAATGAGCAGTTCTTC. Residues: CASSLGNGYNEQFF.